The T cell receptor (beta chain) under discussion was sequenced for a study of blood T cells in healthy people across ages. The CDR3 consists of 15 residues. The V gene end was trimmed by 8 bases and the J gene end by 6 bases; junction bases not matched to a gene: 10. CDR1 is SGHTA, CDR2 FQGTGA, per germline. Primed by a sample-barcoded 5' primer and a J-beta primer mix, a second PCR proceeded for about 6 to 12 cycles. TCRdb re-called the 5' RACE reads through MiXCR, storing one row per CDR3 protein. Among about 1.5 million distinct CDR3 sequences listed, 42% were seen once. Study-wide findings and caveats: PBMCs that were unsorted prevented a conclusive naive versus antigen-experienced comparison. Possibly, changes in expanded clonotypes were confounded because donor CMV status was unknown.

As for this clonotype: As yet, its antigen is unknown.

Sequencing used blood. The sequence derives from a young woman in good health. The gene calls are TRBV7-3 and TRBJ2-1; 10 nucleotides match TRBD2. CDR3 in amino acids: CASGQAGGPFNEQFF. In DNA form, the CDR3 reads TGTGCCAGCGGACAAGCGGGGGGGCCTTTCAATGAGCAGTTCTTC.